This passage covers 9 T cell receptor beta chains from one sample sequenced in a study of graft-versus-host responses after intestinal transplantation. These receptors have no known antigen. Sequencing was performed with immunoSEQ multiplex PCR; in TCRdb, only in-frame clones are kept and a portion is missing. The data show around 130,000 clones, with approximately 92% seen just once and approximately 0.17% held by the top ten. The sequencing used unstimulated CD4+ T cells sorted from spleen or lymph node cells, collected before intestinal transplant. The receptors come from a human donor who received an intestinal transplant.

This clone came up a few times. V is TRBV7-2 and J is TRBJ1-6; possible D gene TRBD1, 5 bases. CDR3 length equals 13 residues. The V gene's germline CDR1 is SGHTA and CDR2 FQGNSA. V was clipped by 0 bases and J by 9 bases, with 6 bases between them. Written as DNA, the CDR3 is TGTGCCAGCAGCTTAGCGCAGGGTTCACCCCTCCACTTT. Its protein product is CASSLAQGSPLHF. The full variable domain, in which reference TRBV7-2 and TRBJ1-6 provide the parts outside the CDR3, is GAGVSQSPSNKVTEKGKDVELRCDPISGHTALYWYRQSLGQGLEFLIYFQGNSAPDKSGLPSDRFSAERTGGSVSTLTIQRTQQEDSAVYLCASSLAQGSPLHFGNGTRLTVT.

The chain is built from TRBV27 and TRBJ1-2, with D uncertain. Germline V lookup: CDR1 MNHEY, CDR2 SMNVEV (reference sequence). The ends were cut back, 3 bases at V and 2 bases at J, with 7 bases in the middle. CDR3 length equals 13 residues. Written as DNA, the CDR3 is TGTGCCAGCAGTTTTTTCAGCAACTATGGCTACACCTTC. Residues: CASSFFSNYGYTF.

The V gene is TRBV11-3, the J gene TRBJ2-1, with D tentatively TRBD1 or TRBD2 (5 bases each). The CDR3 is 13 amino acids. V was shortened by 5 bases and J by 7 bases, with 12 bases between the two germline ends. Germline CDR1 reads SGHNT; CDR2 reads YENEEA. The CDR3 bases are TGTGCCAGCAGCCAAGATGGGGGAAATGAGCAGTTCTTC. This encodes CASSQDGGNEQFF.

The chain uses TRBV5-4 and TRBJ2-2, with D unclear. The CDR3 extends over 14 amino acids. V gave up 7 bases and J gave up 1 base, with 11 bases separating them. Per germline, CDR1 SGHNT and CDR2 YYREEE (reference sequence). The CDR3 region is CASRFSENTGELFF. CDR3 nucleotides: TGTGCCAGCCGATTCTCCGAGAACACCGGGGAGCTGTTTTTT.

This clone has a handful of counts. The genes are TRBV7-8 and TRBJ2-7, with TRBD1 as a possible D gene (6 bases). The V gene lost 5 bases and the J gene lost 4 bases, with 15 bases spanning the gap. The CDR3 totals 14 residues. CDR1 SGHVS and CDR2 FQNEAQ come from the germline V gene. The CDR3 DNA is TGTGCCAGCAGCCGATCCCAACAGGGTTACGAGCAGTACTTC. Translation: CASSRSQQGYEQYF.

The rearrangement links TRBV19 to TRBJ2-5; perhaps TRBD1 as D (6 bases). CDR3 length: 12 residues. Germline-derived CDR1 and CDR2 are LNHDA and SQIVND (reference sequence). V was shortened by 3 bases and J by 5 bases, with 7 bases between the two germline ends. The CDR3 reads CASSIQGETQYF. Written as DNA, the CDR3 is TGTGCCAGTAGTATCCAGGGGGAGACCCAGTACTTC.

A note on this clone: Other nucleotide sequences from this sample produce the same CDR3. V gene TRBV30 combines with J gene TRBJ2-5; 8 nucleotides agree with TRBD2. V was pared by 1 base and J by 1 base, with 2 bases of the junction left unmatched. The CDR3 is 14 residues long. Germline CDR1 is GTSNPN and CDR2 is SVGIG (reference sequence). The DNA for the CDR3 is TGTGCCTGGAGTGGCGGGGGGCCCCAAGAGACCCAGTACTTC. Translation: CAWSGGGPQETQYF. The whole variable domain, filled in from reference TRBV30 and TRBJ2-5, reads SQTIHQWPATLVQPVGSPLSLECTVEGTSNPNLYWYRQAAGRGLQLLFYSVGIGQISSEVPQNLSASRPQDRQFILSSKKLLLSDSGFYLCAWSGGGPQETQYFGPGTRLLVL.

V is TRBV29-1 and J is TRBJ1-2; tentatively, D is TRBD1 (6 bases). V dropped 5 bases and J dropped 3 bases, with 13 bases sitting between them. The CDR3 length is 13 residues. CDR1 and CDR2 (germline): SQVTM, ANQGSEA. DNA for the CDR3: TGCAGCGTTTACAGGGTCAGGGACTATGGCTACACCTTC. Its translation: CSVYRVRDYGYTF.

This sequence joins TRBV19 and TRBJ2-3; TRBD2 agrees at 7 bases. CDR1 and CDR2 (germline): LNHDA, SQIVND (reference sequence). CDR3 size: 12 residues. The CDR3 spells CDGGSGTDTQYF. The CDR3 DNA sequence: TGTGACGGGGGGTCGGGGACAGATACGCAGTATTTT.